A selection of T cell receptor beta chains follows, all from one sample in a study of cytomegalovirus exposure and HLA in healthy donors. Clones were sequenced by immunoSEQ multiplex PCR, and TCRdb holds only the in-frame ones, with some missing. The sample comprises nearly 200,000 clones, 82% of which are singletons, and 5.5% to 7.5% rests with the top ten. The sequenced sample was PBMCs. The receptors shown here come from a woman in her forties or fifties in good health and CMV-seropositive. Each CDR3 is given with its conserved first and last residue. A D gene is named only where the DNA matches it firmly. Clone size, where shown, is once, few, many, or a class for clones that have expanded.

clone_size j_call d_call v_call cdr3_nt cdr3_aa
NA TRBJ2-7 TRBD1 TRBV5-1 TGCGCCAGCAGCGGGGACAGCTCCTACGAGCAGTACTTC CASSGDSSYEQYF
NA TRBJ2-1 TRBD2 TRBV5-6 TGTGCCAGCAGTAAAACCGGGACTAGCGGATACAATGAGCAGTTCTTC CASSKTGTSGYNEQFF
NA TRBJ2-7 TRBD2 TRBV11-2 TGTGCCAGCACCCCCCGGCCTAGCGGAGCCTACGAGCAGTACTTC CASTPRPSGAYEQYF
NA TRBJ2-1 TRBD2 TRBV4-3 TGCGCCAGCAGCCAGGAAAGGACTAGCGGGGGGGCCGTCTACAATGAGCAGTTCTTC CASSQERTSGGAVYNEQFF
NA TRBJ2-2 NA TRBV2 TGTGCCAGCAAAGACAGCGAACATACCGGGGAGCTGTTTTTT CASKDSEHTGELFF
NA TRBJ1-6 NA TRBV7-3 TGTGCCAGCAGCACAGGGATTAATTCACCCCTCCACTTT CASSTGINSPLHF
NA TRBJ1-3 TRBD1 TRBV5-1 TGCGCCAGCAGCCGTACCGGGACAGGGATTGGAAACACCATATATTTT CASSRTGTGIGNTIYF
NA TRBJ2-6 NA TRBV13 TGTGCCAGCAGCCCCAGGGGGGAAGGGGCCAACGTCCTGACTTTC CASSPRGEGANVLTF
few TRBJ1-5 TRBD1 TRBV6-6 TGTGCCAGCAGCCGGGACAGGCTTAGCAATCAGCCCCAGCATTTT CASSRDRLSNQPQHF
NA TRBJ2-3 NA TRBV7-2 TGTGCCAGCAGCTTAAATGGCGGGGTACCCGATACGCAGTATTTT CASSLNGGVPDTQYF